The 19 T cell receptor beta chains below come from one sample, sequenced in a study of control samples from healthy donors and cancer patients. The repertoire was sequenced with immunoSEQ multiplex PCR; TCRdb's copy has only in-frame clones and lacks some. The sample contains roughly 63,000 clones, 90% of which appear only once. The specimen sequenced was PBMCs. Every receptor here comes from a man aged 55 to 70 with colorectal cancer.

The chain is built from TRBV15 and TRBJ2-3; D is uncertain. CDR1 LNHNV and CDR2 YYDKDF come from the germline V gene (reference sequence). V lost 0 bases to trimming and J lost 0 bases, with 16 bases between them. This CDR3 comprises 18 residues. The CDR3 sequence is CATSRDSKTPLSTDTQYF. The CDR3 bases are TGTGCCACCAGCAGAGATTCTAAGACCCCGCTTAGCACAGATACGCAGTATTTT.

V gene TRBV3-1 (or the pseudogene TRBV3-2) combines with J gene TRBJ1-3; no clear D gene. The CDR3 consists of 17 residues. The germline V gene encodes CDR1 LGHDT and CDR2 YNNKEL (reference sequence). The ends were cut back, 1 base at V and 0 bases at J, with 13 bases in the middle. DNA of the CDR3: TGTGCCAGCAGCCAAGGAGTCCCGTGGGGCTCTGGAAACACCATATATTTT. Protein sequence: CASSQGVPWGSGNTIYF.

The chain links TRBV4-1 to TRBJ1-6; D is undetermined. Trimming stripped 0 bases from V and 6 bases from J, with 9 bases between. This CDR3 comprises 15 residues. Per the germline V gene, CDR1 is MGHRA and CDR2 is YSYEKL. The CDR3 region is CASSQDRVGNSPLHF. The CDR3, as DNA: TGCGCCAGCAGCCAAGATCGAGTAGGTAATTCACCCCTCCACTTT.

The chain uses TRBV5-1 and TRBJ1-5; D uncertain. The CDR3 loop spans 16 amino acids. The germline V and J ends were trimmed by 0 bases and 2 bases, with 12 bases remaining between them. Germline V gene lookup returns CDR1 SGHRS and CDR2 YFSETQ. The CDR3 DNA is TGCGCCAGCAGCTTGGGGGGAGAGTGGGGCAATCAGCCCCAGCATTTT. Translating it yields CASSLGGEWGNQPQHF.

This clone occurred once. The CDR3 bases are TGTGCCAGCAGCCCGGGACAGCCTTTCTCCTATAATTCACCCCTCCACTTT. It encodes CASSPGQPFSYNSPLHF. The chain has TRBV5-6 and TRBJ1-6, with 7 bases that match TRBD1. This CDR3 has 17 amino acids. In germline, CDR1 is SGHDT, CDR2 YYEEEE. V lost 4 bases, J lost 0 bases, and 7 bases stayed unmatched.

The rearrangement links TRBV3-1 (or the pseudogene TRBV3-2) to TRBJ2-2; unclear D gene. CDR3 length: 12 amino acids. The germline V gene encodes CDR1 LGHDT and CDR2 YNNKEL (reference sequence). V was trimmed by 7 bases and J by 6 bases, leaving 9 bases between them. For the CDR3, the DNA is TGTGCCAGCACCGTACAATCCGGGGAGCTGTTTTTT. Its translation is CASTVQSGELFF.

The V call is TRBV19, the J call TRBJ1-1, with 7 bases that match TRBD1. CDR3 length equals 16 residues. The V and J ends lost 3 bases and 8 bases, in that order; junction bases with no gene match: 15. Germline values: CDR1 LNHDA, CDR2 SQIVND (reference sequence). CDR3 sequence (DNA): TGTGCCAGTAGTATCGCTGGCGGAGGGGGCGCGGTCGAAGCTTTCTTT. Its translation: CASSIAGGGGAVEAFF.

About this clone itself: Within the sample, other DNA sequences also encode this same CDR3. The CDR3 nucleotides read TGTGCCAGCAGCTTAGGGGGCGCGGGGGGGGCCAACGTCCTGACTTTC. This codes for CASSLGGAGGANVLTF. The V and J genes are TRBV11-2 and TRBJ2-6; TRBD2 might be the D (6 bases). Germline V gives CDR1 SGHAT, CDR2 FQNNGV. The CDR3 sequence is 16 residues long. The V end was cut by 1 base, the J end by 4 bases, with 11 bases between.

The rearrangement uses TRBV5-1 and TRBJ2-7; 8 positions match TRBD2. This CDR3 contains 16 residues. The V gene end was trimmed by 3 bases and the J gene end by 2 bases; junction bases not matched to a gene: 10. Germline assignment: CDR1 SGHRS and CDR2 YFSETQ. This chain's CDR3 is CASSSNRGGSPYEQYF. CDR3 in DNA: TGCGCCAGCAGCTCCAACCGGGGGGGATCCCCCTACGAGCAGTACTTC.

Comments on this clone: The junction departs from the called germline gene at one end, perhaps through a read error. The chain combines TRBV18 with TRBJ1-1, with D unclear. CDR1 KGHSH and CDR2 LQKENI come from the germline V gene. The CDR3 covers 15 residues. In DNA form, the CDR3 reads TGTGCCAGCTCCCCACTACGGGAGGGGAACACTGAAGCTTTCTTT. It is translated as CASSPLREGNTEAFF.

The V and J genes are TRBV27 and TRBJ2-5; TRBD2 agrees at 13 bases. CDR3 length: 16 amino acids. Germline V CDR1 and CDR2: MNHEY, SMNVEV (reference sequence). J gave up 5 bases and V 5 bases, and 8 bases lay outside the gene matches. This CDR3 reads CASSRLAGGLGETQYF. In DNA form, the CDR3 reads TGTGCCAGCAGTAGACTAGCGGGGGGCCTCGGGGAGACCCAGTACTTC.

The V gene is TRBV5-6, the J gene TRBJ2-5, with 8 bases fitting TRBD1. With 4 bases clipped from V and 5 bases from J, the junction kept 10 bases outside the gene matches. The CDR3 has 15 amino acids. Germline V gene data show CDR1 as SGHDT and CDR2 as YYEEEE. The CDR3 reads CASSGWGTGRETQYF. DNA for the CDR3: TGTGCCAGCAGCGGCTGGGGGACAGGCCGTGAGACCCAGTACTTC.

The gene calls are TRBV7-2 and TRBJ1-1, with unresolved D. This CDR3 region has 13 residues. Trimming pared 1 base from V and 1 base from J, leaving 4 bases between. Germline lookup yields CDR1 SGHTA and CDR2 FQGNSA. The CDR3 sequence is CASSLGANTEAFF. The CDR3 region has the DNA TGTGCCAGCAGCTTAGGCGCGAACACTGAAGCTTTCTTT.

The chain joins TRBV18 to TRBJ1-2, with a possible D match to TRBD1 (6 bases). Trimming pared 3 bases from V and 0 bases from J, leaving 11 bases between. The V gene's germline CDR1 is KGHSH and CDR2 LQKENI. The CDR3 covers 15 residues. CDR3 in DNA: TGTGCCAGCTCACCTAACGGACAGTCTAACTATGGCTACACCTTC. Its translation is CASSPNGQSNYGYTF.

The rearrangement links TRBV2 to TRBJ2-5; no clear D gene. V gave up 7 bases and J gave up 0 bases, with 12 bases separating them. From germline, CDR1 is SNHLY and CDR2 FYNNEI. There are 14 residues in the CDR3. In DNA, the CDR3 is TGTGCCAGCAAACCGGGCCACCACCAAGAGACCCAGTACTTC. It is translated as CASKPGHHQETQYF.

The chain couples TRBV5-1 to TRBJ2-1; 8 nucleotides match TRBD2. The length of the CDR3 is 16 residues. V was clipped by 0 bases and J by 3 bases; unmatched bases: 5. CDR1 SGHRS and CDR2 YFSETQ come from the germline V gene. CDR3 in amino acids: CASSLGSGANYNEQFF. CDR3 bases: TGCGCCAGCAGCTTGGGTAGCGGGGCCAACTACAATGAGCAGTTCTTC.

The chain is built from TRBV14 and TRBJ2-5; 8 bases align to TRBD1. The V segment lost 1 base and the J segment 4 bases; nucleotides outside the gene matches: 5. This CDR3 has 15 residues. Looked up from germline, CDR1 is SGHDN and CDR2 is FVKESK. The CDR3 DNA reads TGTGCCAGCAGCCAAGGGACAGGGCGGGGAGAGACCCAGTACTTC. This gives the protein CASSQGTGRGETQYF.

In this sample, this clone turned up once. The V call is TRBV5-1, the J call TRBJ2-2; perhaps TRBD2 as D (6 bases). Per the germline V gene, CDR1 is SGHRS and CDR2 is YFSETQ. This CDR3 comprises 14 residues. V lost 4 bases to trimming and J lost 4 bases, with 11 bases between them. This chain's CDR3 is CASSASGVTGELFF. DNA of the CDR3: TGCGCCAGCAGCGCCTCGGGGGTCACCGGGGAGCTGTTTTTT.

V is TRBV6-6 and J is TRBJ2-5; 7 bases align to TRBD1. The V and J ends lost 4 bases and 12 bases, in that order; junction bases with no gene match: 5. The CDR3 is 11 amino acids. Per germline, CDR1 MNHNY and CDR2 SVGAGI (reference sequence). This CDR3 reads CASSSRQGKYF. DNA for the CDR3: TGTGCCAGCAGTTCTAGACAGGGAAAGTACTTC.